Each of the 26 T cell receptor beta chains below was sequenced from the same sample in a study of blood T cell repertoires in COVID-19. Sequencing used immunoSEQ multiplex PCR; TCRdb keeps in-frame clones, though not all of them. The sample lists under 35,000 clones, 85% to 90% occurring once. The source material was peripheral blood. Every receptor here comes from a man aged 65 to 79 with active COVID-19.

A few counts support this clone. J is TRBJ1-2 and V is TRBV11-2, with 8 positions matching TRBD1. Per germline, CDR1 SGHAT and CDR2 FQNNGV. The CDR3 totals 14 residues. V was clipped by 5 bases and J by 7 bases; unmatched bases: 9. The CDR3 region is CASSPLDRVSGYTF. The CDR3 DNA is TGTGCCAGCAGCCCTCTGGACAGGGTCTCTGGCTACACCTTC.

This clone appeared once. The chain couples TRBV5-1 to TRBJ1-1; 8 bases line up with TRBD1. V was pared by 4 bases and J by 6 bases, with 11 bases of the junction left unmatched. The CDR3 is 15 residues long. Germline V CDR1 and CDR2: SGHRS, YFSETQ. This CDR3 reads CASSGTGERGAEAFF. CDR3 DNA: TGCGCCAGCAGCGGGACAGGCGAACGAGGGGCTGAAGCTTTCTTT.

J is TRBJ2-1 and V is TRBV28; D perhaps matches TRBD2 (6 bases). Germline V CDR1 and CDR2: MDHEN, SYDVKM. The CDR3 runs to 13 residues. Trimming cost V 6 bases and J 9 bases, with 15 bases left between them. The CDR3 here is CASRAPGSGEQFF. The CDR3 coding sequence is TGTGCCAGCAGGGCCCCCGGGAGCGGTGAGCAGTTCTTC.

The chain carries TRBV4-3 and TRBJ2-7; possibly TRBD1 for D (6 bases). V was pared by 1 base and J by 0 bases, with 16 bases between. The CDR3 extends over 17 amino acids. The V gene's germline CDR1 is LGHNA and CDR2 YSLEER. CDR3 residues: CASSQVWSGTSSYEQYF. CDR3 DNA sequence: TGCGCCAGCAGCCAAGTATGGAGTGGGACAAGCTCCTACGAGCAGTACTTC.

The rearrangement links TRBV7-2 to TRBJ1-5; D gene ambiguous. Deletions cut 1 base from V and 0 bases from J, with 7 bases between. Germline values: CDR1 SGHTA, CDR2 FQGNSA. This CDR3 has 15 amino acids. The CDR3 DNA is TGTGCCAGCAGCTTAGTCGGTAATAGCAATCAGCCCCAGCATTTT. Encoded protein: CASSLVGNSNQPQHF.

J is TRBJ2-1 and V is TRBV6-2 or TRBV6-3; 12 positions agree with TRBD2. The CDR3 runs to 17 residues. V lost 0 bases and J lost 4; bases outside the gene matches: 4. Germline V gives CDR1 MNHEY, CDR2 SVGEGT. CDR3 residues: CASSYSPTSGSYNEQFF. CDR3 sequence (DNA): TGTGCCAGCAGTTACTCCCCGACTAGCGGGAGTTACAATGAGCAGTTCTTC.

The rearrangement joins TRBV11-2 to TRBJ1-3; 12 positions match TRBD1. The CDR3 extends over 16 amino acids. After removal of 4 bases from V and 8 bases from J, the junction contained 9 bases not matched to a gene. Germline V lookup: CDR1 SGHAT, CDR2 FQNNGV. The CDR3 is CASSSAGTGGEYTIYF. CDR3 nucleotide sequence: TGTGCCAGCAGCTCTGCTGGGACAGGGGGCGAGTACACCATATATTTT.

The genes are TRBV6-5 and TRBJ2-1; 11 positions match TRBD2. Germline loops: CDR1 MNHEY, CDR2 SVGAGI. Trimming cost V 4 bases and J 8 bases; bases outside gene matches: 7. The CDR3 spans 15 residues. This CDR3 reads CASSLLAGEFHEQFF. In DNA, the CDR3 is TGTGCCAGCAGTTTACTAGCGGGAGAGTTCCATGAGCAGTTCTTC.

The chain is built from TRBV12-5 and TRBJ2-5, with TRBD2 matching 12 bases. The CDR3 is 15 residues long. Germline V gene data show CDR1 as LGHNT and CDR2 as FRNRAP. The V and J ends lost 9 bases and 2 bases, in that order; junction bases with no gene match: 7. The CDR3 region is CASATGLAGQETQYF. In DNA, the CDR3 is TGTGCTAGCGCCACCGGACTAGCGGGACAAGAGACCCAGTACTTC.

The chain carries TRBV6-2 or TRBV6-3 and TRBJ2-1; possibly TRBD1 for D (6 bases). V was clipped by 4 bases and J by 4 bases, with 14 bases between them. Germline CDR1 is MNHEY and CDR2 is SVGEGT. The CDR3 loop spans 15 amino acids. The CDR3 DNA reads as TGTGCCAGCAGTTTTCTGACAGGATCGTACAATGAGCAGTTCTTC. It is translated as CASSFLTGSYNEQFF.

Written as DNA, the CDR3 is TGTGCCAGCTCACGTAGACTAGCGGGAGACCAAGAGACCCAGTACTTC. Translating it yields CASSRRLAGDQETQYF. The chain recombines TRBV18 with TRBJ2-5; 12 bases align to TRBD2. Unmatched junction bases numbered 3, after V lost 4 bases and J lost 0 bases. From germline, CDR1 is KGHSH and CDR2 LQKENI. The CDR3 runs 16 residues. Complete variable domain (other parts from reference TRBV18 and TRBJ2-5): NAGVMQNPRHLVRRRGQEARLRCSPMKGHSHVYWYRQLPEEGLKFMVYLQKENIIDESGMPKERFSAEFPKEGPSILRIQQVVRGDSAAYFCASSRRLAGDQETQYFGPGTRLLVL.

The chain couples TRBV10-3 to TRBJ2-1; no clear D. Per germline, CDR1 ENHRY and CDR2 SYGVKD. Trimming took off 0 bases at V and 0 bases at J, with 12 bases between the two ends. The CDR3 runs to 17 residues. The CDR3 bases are TGTGCCATCAGTGAGTCGCCGGTTACGAGCTCCTACAATGAGCAGTTCTTC. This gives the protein CAISESPVTSSYNEQFF.

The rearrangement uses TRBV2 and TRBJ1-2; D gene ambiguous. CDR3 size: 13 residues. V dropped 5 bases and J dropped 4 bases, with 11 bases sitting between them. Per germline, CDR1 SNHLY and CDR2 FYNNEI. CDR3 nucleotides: TGTGCCAGCAGTCCCTCCGGTGCCTATGGCTACACCTTC. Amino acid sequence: CASSPSGAYGYTF.

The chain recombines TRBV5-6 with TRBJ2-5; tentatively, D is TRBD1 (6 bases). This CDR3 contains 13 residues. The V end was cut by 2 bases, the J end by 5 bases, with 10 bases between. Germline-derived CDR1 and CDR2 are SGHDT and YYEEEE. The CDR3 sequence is CASSFSGEETQYF. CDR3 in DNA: TGTGCCAGCAGCTTCTCAGGGGAGGAGACCCAGTACTTC.

The CDR3 DNA reads TGTGCCAGCAGCCAAGATCTTGTGGCGGGAGGGCCCCAGTTCTTC. The encoded protein is CASSQDLVAGGPQFF. This chain links TRBV4-2 with TRBJ2-1, with 9 bases fitting TRBD2. CDR1 LGHNA and CDR2 YNFKEQ come from the germline V gene. The V gene end was trimmed by 0 bases and the J gene end by 13 bases; junction bases not matched to a gene: 10. The CDR3 is 15 amino acids.

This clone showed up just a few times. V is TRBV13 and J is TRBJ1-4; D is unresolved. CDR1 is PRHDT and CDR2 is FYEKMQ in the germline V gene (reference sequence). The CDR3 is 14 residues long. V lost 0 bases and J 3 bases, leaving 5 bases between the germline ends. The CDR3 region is CASSLGEPNEKLFF. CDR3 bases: TGTGCCAGCAGCTTAGGGGAGCCTAATGAAAAACTGTTTTTT.

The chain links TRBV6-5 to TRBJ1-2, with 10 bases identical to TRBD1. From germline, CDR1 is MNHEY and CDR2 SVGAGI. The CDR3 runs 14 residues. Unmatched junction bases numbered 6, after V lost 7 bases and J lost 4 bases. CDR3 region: CASIPDRGSYGYTF. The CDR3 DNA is TGTGCCAGCATTCCGGACAGGGGGTCCTATGGCTACACCTTC.

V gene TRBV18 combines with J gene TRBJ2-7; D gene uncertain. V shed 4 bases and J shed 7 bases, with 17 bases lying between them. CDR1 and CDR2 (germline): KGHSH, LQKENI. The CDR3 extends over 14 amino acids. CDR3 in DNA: TGTGCCAGCTCACGTTCGGCAGCTTCCAGGGAGCAGTACTTC. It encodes CASSRSAASREQYF.

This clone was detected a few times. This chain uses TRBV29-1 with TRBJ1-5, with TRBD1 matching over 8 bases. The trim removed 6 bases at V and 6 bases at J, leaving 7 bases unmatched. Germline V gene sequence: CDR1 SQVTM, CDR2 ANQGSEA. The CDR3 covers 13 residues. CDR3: CSVIGQGSQPQHF. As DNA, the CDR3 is TGCAGCGTAATAGGACAGGGAAGTCAGCCCCAGCATTTT.

The CDR3 DNA reads as TGTGCCAGCAGCCCGAGGGACAGGGGTCCTTACGAGCAGTACTTC. Protein sequence: CASSPRDRGPYEQYF. V and J are TRBV5-8 and TRBJ2-7; TRBD1 agrees at 10 bases. V shed 4 bases and J 4 bases; nucleotides not matched to a gene: 8. The CDR3 has 15 amino acids. CDR1 is SGHTS and CDR2 is YDEGEE in the germline V gene.

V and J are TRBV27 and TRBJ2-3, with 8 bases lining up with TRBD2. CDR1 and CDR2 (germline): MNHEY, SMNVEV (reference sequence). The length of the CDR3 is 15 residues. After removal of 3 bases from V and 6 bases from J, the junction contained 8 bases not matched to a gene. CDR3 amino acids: CASSFSAGAPDTQYF. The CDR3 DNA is TGTGCCAGCAGTTTTTCAGCGGGAGCCCCCGATACGCAGTATTTT.

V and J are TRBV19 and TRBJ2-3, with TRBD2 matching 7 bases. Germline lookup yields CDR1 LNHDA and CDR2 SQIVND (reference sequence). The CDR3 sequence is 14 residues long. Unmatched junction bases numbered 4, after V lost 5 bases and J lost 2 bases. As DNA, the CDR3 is TGTGCCAGTAGTGAGGGAGGGTACACAGATACGCAGTATTTT. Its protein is CASSEGGYTDTQYF.

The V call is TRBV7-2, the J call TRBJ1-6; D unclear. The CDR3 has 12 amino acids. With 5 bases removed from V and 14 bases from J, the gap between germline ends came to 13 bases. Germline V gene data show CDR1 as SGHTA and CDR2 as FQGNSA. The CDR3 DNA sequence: TGTGCCAGCAGCCTTGATGTGGGCGCCCTCCACTTT. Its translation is CASSLDVGALHF.

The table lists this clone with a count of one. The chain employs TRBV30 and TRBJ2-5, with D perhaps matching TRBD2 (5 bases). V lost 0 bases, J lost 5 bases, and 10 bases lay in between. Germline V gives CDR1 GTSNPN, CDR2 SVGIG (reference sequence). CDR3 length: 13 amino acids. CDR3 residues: CAWSVLGPETQYF. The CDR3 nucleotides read TGTGCCTGGAGTGTACTAGGTCCGGAGACCCAGTACTTC.

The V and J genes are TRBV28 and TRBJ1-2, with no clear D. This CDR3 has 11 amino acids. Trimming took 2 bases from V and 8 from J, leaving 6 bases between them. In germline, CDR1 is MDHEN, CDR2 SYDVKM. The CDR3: CASSLLEGYTF. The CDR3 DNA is TGTGCCAGCAGTTTACTGGAGGGCTACACCTTC.

CDR3 residues: CASRSGTATETQYF. CDR3 coding DNA: TGTGCCAGCAGATCCGGGACAGCCACCGAGACCCAGTACTTC. The gene calls are TRBV6-5 and TRBJ2-5; 7 bases align to TRBD1. The CDR3 has 14 amino acids. The germline CDR1 and CDR2 sequences are MNHEY and SVGAGI. J lost 5 bases, V lost 6 bases, and 9 bases had no gene match.